This entry lists 27 T cell receptor beta chains sequenced from one sample in a study of control samples from healthy donors and cancer patients. Only in-frame clones appear in the TCRdb table, and some are missing; sequencing was by immunoSEQ multiplex PCR. The sample yields around 57,000 clones, about 91% seen once. Sample: PBMCs. The receptors shown here come from a man younger than 45 with colorectal cancer.

The chain links TRBV5-4 to TRBJ2-1, with 11 bases fitting TRBD2. J lost 6 bases, V lost 0 bases, and 5 bases had no gene match. The germline V gene has CDR1 SGHNT and CDR2 YYREEE (reference sequence). The CDR3 has 16 residues. The CDR3 DNA sequence: TGTGCCAGCAGCTTGGAGGGTAGCGGGGGGGCCAATGAGCAGTTCTTC. This translates into CASSLEGSGGANEQFF.

The rearrangement links TRBV6-5 to TRBJ1-3, with a possible D match to TRBD1 (5 bases). CDR1 and CDR2 (germline): MNHEY, SVGAGI. Between the trimmed V and J ends, which lost 9 bases and 4 bases, there was a span of 10 bases. The CDR3 consists of 12 residues. CDR3: CASSGYGNTIYF. The CDR3 DNA follows: TGTGCCAGTTCAGGGTACGGAAACACCATATATTTT.

CDR3 sequence: CAGGDSPNSPLHF. CDR3 in DNA: TGTGCCGGGGGGGACAGCCCCAATTCACCCCTCCACTTT. V gene TRBV19 combines with J gene TRBJ1-6, with 7 nucleotides matching TRBD1. J lost 7 bases, V lost 11 bases, and 8 bases had no gene match. CDR3 length: 13 amino acids. Germline CDR1 and CDR2: LNHDA and SQIVND (reference sequence).

The chain has TRBV2 and TRBJ2-2; 8 positions match TRBD1. The CDR3 spans 17 residues. The germline V gene has CDR1 SNHLY and CDR2 FYNNEI. The junction had 13 bases not matched to a gene; V was cut back by 5 bases and J by 5 bases. CDR3 sequence: CASSFDRGRSRTGELFF. CDR3 nucleotides: TGTGCCAGCAGTTTTGACAGGGGCCGTAGTCGTACCGGGGAGCTGTTTTTT.

About this clone: The sample has other DNA sequences that encode this CDR3 too. The chain has TRBV4-1 and TRBJ1-2; 8 bases are shared with TRBD1. CDR1 is MGHRA and CDR2 is YSYEKL in the germline V gene. The CDR3 extends over 14 amino acids. The V gene end was trimmed by 4 bases and the J gene end by 6 bases; junction bases not matched to a gene: 7. The DNA of the CDR3 is TGCGCCAGCAGCCCGGCCGGACAGGGACATGGCTACACCTTC. Translation gives CASSPAGQGHGYTF.

A note on this clone: Other DNA sequences in the sample encode the same CDR3. The CDR3 loop is CASSLQGTNYGYTF. In DNA, the CDR3 is TGTGCCAGCAGCTTACAGGGAACTAACTATGGCTACACCTTC. The rearrangement joins TRBV7-2 to TRBJ1-2, with D possibly matching TRBD1 (5 bases). V lost 2 bases and J lost 0, with 7 bases in between. CDR1 and CDR2 from the germline V gene are SGHTA and FQGNSA. This CDR3 region has 14 residues.

This sequence joins TRBV19 and TRBJ2-2, with D possibly matching TRBD1 (5 bases). The CDR3 is 16 residues long. The V gene's germline CDR1 is LNHDA and CDR2 SQIVND (reference sequence). V was shortened by 9 bases and J by 8 bases, with 25 bases between the two germline ends. The CDR3, as DNA: TGTGCCAGCTCTACACGAGGACAAATCAGCGTGGGGGAGCTGTTTTTT. It is translated as CASSTRGQISVGELFF. Together with reference TRBV19 and TRBJ2-2, the CDR3 gives the full variable domain: DGGITQSPKYLFRKEGQNVTLSCEQNLNHDAMYWYRQDPGQGLRLIYYSQIVNDFQKGDIAEGYSVSREKKESFPLTVTSAQKNPTAFYLCASSTRGQISVGELFFGEGSRLTVL.

The chain recombines TRBV14 with TRBJ2-1; D not certain. In germline, CDR1 is SGHDN, CDR2 FVKESK. The ends were cut back, 6 bases at V and 5 bases at J, with 14 bases in the middle. The CDR3 loop spans 14 amino acids. CDR3 nucleotides: TGTGCCAGCAGTCCCCTATGGGGTAACAATGAGCAGTTCTTC. This gives the protein CASSPLWGNNEQFF.

The DNA of the CDR3 is TGTGCCAGCAGCACGAGGGCGGAATCCTACGAGCAGTACGTC. The encoded protein is CASSTRAESYEQYV. This chain connects TRBV6-2 or TRBV6-3 to TRBJ2-7; TRBD2 is a possible D gene (5 bases). The germline V gene encodes CDR1 MNHEY and CDR2 SVGEGT. The CDR3 runs 14 residues. Deletions cut 6 bases from V and 1 base from J, with 13 bases between.

Only one count was recorded for this clone. The chain uses TRBV19 and TRBJ2-7; TRBD2 is a possible D gene (5 bases). V lost 5 bases to trimming and J lost 4 bases, with 12 bases between them. CDR1 is LNHDA, CDR2 SQIVND, per germline (reference sequence). The CDR3 is made up of 13 amino acids. The CDR3 DNA reads TGTGCCAGTAGTTCGGGATTCCTGTACGAGCAGTACTTC. It encodes CASSSGFLYEQYF.

The chain carries TRBV30 and TRBJ1-1, with a weak D call TRBD1 (5 bases). The CDR3 runs to 13 residues. Germline lookup yields CDR1 GTSNPN and CDR2 SVGIG (reference sequence). The germline V and J ends were trimmed by 2 bases and 7 bases, with 14 bases remaining between them. This chain's CDR3 is CAWSQGGRSEAFF. The CDR3 nucleotides read TGTGCCTGGAGTCAGGGAGGGAGGAGTGAAGCTTTCTTT.

The V and J genes are TRBV24-1 and TRBJ2-1; 7 positions match TRBD2. J gave up 6 bases and V 7 bases, and 8 bases lay outside the gene matches. CDR1 is KGHDR, CDR2 SFDVKD, per germline. The CDR3 has 14 residues. The CDR3 DNA sequence: TGTGCCACCAGCGCACTAGCGTCTGGCAATGAGCAGTTCTTC. This translates into CATSALASGNEQFF.

The chain recombines TRBV2 with TRBJ2-7; D is possibly TRBD1 (5 bases). Trimming cost V 8 bases and J 6 bases, with 11 bases left between them. CDR1 and CDR2 from the germline V gene are SNHLY and FYNNEI. The CDR3 runs to 11 residues. The CDR3 spells CASSTALEQYV. For the CDR3, the DNA is TGTGCCAGCTCGACAGCCCTCGAGCAGTACGTC.

The chain links TRBV30 to TRBJ2-7, with 8 nucleotides matching TRBD1. The germline V gene has CDR1 GTSNPN and CDR2 SVGIG (reference sequence). Trimming cost V 2 bases and J 5 bases; bases outside gene matches: 14. The CDR3 sequence is 16 residues long. DNA of the CDR3: TGTGCCTGGAGTTTCCAGCGGACAGGGAGGAGTGACGAGCAGTACTTC. Translating it yields CAWSFQRTGRSDEQYF. Together with reference TRBV30 and TRBJ2-7, the CDR3 gives the full variable domain: SQTIHQWPATLVQPVGSPLSLECTVEGTSNPNLYWYRQAAGRGLQLLFYSVGIGQISSEVPQNLSASRPQDRQFILSSKKLLLSDSGFYLCAWSFQRTGRSDEQYFGPGTRLTVT.

A single count supports this clone. The chain carries TRBV14 and TRBJ1-6; D is uncertain. CDR1 is SGHDN and CDR2 is FVKESK in the germline V gene. The V end lost 3 bases, the J end lost 4 bases, and 7 bases lay between the germline ends. The CDR3 contains 14 residues. CDR3 nucleotide sequence: TGTGCCAGCAGCCAGGCAGGTTATAATTCACCCCTCCACTTT. Translating gives CASSQAGYNSPLHF.

The chain carries TRBV18 and TRBJ2-7, with TRBD1 identical over 8 bases. Germline trimming cut 1 base from V and 0 bases from J; bases unmatched to any gene: 5. CDR1 is KGHSH, CDR2 LQKENI, per germline. The CDR3 is 16 amino acids. The CDR3 DNA sequence: TGTGCCAGCTCACCACTTGGGACAGGCATCTCCTACGAGCAGTACTTC. Translation: CASSPLGTGISYEQYF.

This chain links TRBV3-1 (or the pseudogene TRBV3-2) with TRBJ1-1; unclear D gene. The V and J ends lost 1 base and 1 base respectively, with 4 bases between them. The CDR3 is 13 amino acids. CDR1 is LGHDT, CDR2 YNNKEL, per germline (reference sequence). CDR3 bases: TGTGCCAGCAGCCAAGTCAGGAACACTGAAGCTTTCTTT. This sequence encodes CASSQVRNTEAFF.

The chain has TRBV24-1 and TRBJ2-1; D gene uncertain. The CDR3 is made up of 14 amino acids. V shed 0 bases and J shed 6 bases, with 8 bases lying between them. The germline V gene has CDR1 KGHDR and CDR2 SFDVKD. CDR3 nucleotides: TGTGCCACCAGTGATTTGCAGGACCGCAATGAGCAGTTCTTC. Residues: CATSDLQDRNEQFF.

The chain links TRBV7-9 to TRBJ2-5; 10 positions match TRBD2. V was clipped by 5 bases and J by 5 bases; unmatched bases: 11. The CDR3 is made up of 16 amino acids. The germline V gene has CDR1 SEHNR and CDR2 FQNEAQ (reference sequence). The CDR3 reads CASSRLAGASRETQYF. The CDR3 DNA reads TGTGCCAGCAGCCGTCTAGCGGGGGCTTCGCGGGAGACCCAGTACTTC.

This chain joins TRBV19 and TRBJ1-4; D might be TRBD1 (5 bases). The CDR3 is 16 amino acids. The ends were cut back, 5 bases at V and 0 bases at J, with 13 bases in the middle. Germline V CDR1 and CDR2: LNHDA, SQIVND (reference sequence). This CDR3 is CASSPRQNPTNEKLFF. DNA of the CDR3: TGTGCCAGTAGTCCTCGACAGAACCCAACTAATGAAAAACTGTTTTTT.

V usage is TRBV27 and J usage is TRBJ1-2; D might be TRBD1 (6 bases). V lost 1 base and J lost 8, with 11 bases in between. This CDR3 has 13 residues. Per germline, CDR1 MNHEY and CDR2 SMNVEV (reference sequence). The CDR3: CASSLWGGGGYTF. CDR3 coding DNA: TGTGCCAGCAGTTTATGGGGGGGCGGGGGCTACACCTTC.

Here the CDR3 reads CAWSGSTNEKLFF. In nucleotides, the CDR3 is TGTGCCTGGAGTGGTTCAACTAATGAAAAACTGTTTTTT. This sequence joins TRBV30 and TRBJ1-4; unclear D gene. Between the trimmed V and J ends, which lost 1 base and 0 bases, there was a span of 3 bases. The CDR3 length is 13 residues. Per germline, CDR1 GTSNPN and CDR2 SVGIG (reference sequence).

The gene calls are TRBV5-5 and TRBJ1-6; D is ambiguous. The germline V and J ends were trimmed by 0 bases and 10 bases, with 8 bases remaining between them. The CDR3 covers 13 residues. Germline V gene lookup returns CDR1 SGHKS and CDR2 YYEKEE (reference sequence). CDR3 residues: CASSLATDSPLHF. CDR3 coding DNA: TGTGCCAGCAGCTTGGCGACGGACTCACCCCTCCACTTT.

The sample holds one count of this clone. This rearrangement joins TRBV12-3 or TRBV12-4 to TRBJ1-1; D might be TRBD1 (5 bases). Trimming took 5 bases from V and 8 from J, leaving 15 bases between them. The CDR3 consists of 13 residues. This CDR3 reads CASSNDSLREAFF. In DNA form, the CDR3 reads TGTGCCAGCAGTAATGACAGTCTCAGAGAAGCTTTCTTT.

J is TRBJ1-2 and V is TRBV10-3; perhaps TRBD1 as D (6 bases). This CDR3 is built from 15 residues. V was trimmed by 9 bases and J by 5 bases, leaving 22 bases between them. Germline CDR1 is ENHRY and CDR2 is SYGVKD. This CDR3 is CAISRDRLGEYGYTF. CDR3 coding DNA: TGTGCCATATCGCGAGACAGGCTCGGAGAGTATGGCTACACCTTC.

The sample holds one count of this clone. The rearrangement links TRBV6-5 to TRBJ2-6, with D tentatively TRBD2 (5 bases). CDR1 MNHEY and CDR2 SVGAGI come from the germline V gene. V was shortened by 7 bases and J by 1 base, with 11 bases between the two germline ends. The CDR3 consists of 15 residues. The CDR3 is CASIRGPSGANVLTF. CDR3 coding DNA: TGTGCCAGCATAAGAGGGCCTTCTGGGGCCAACGTCCTGACTTTC.

This clone appeared once. V and J are TRBV25-1 and TRBJ1-2; a possible D gene is TRBD1 (5 bases). The germline V and J ends were trimmed by 4 bases and 1 base, with 7 bases remaining between them. Germline V gene lookup returns CDR1 MGHDK and CDR2 SYGVNS. The CDR3 runs to 13 residues. CDR3 in DNA: TGTGCCAGCAGTGCCGGACATAACTATGGCTACACCTTC. It codes for CASSAGHNYGYTF.